This TCR beta chain stems from a study of shared clonotypes between healthy human individuals. Regarding the study as a whole: Generation probabilities of non-shared clonotypes were lower (relative to those shared by all four donors).

The CDR3 has 14 amino acids. V was clipped by 7 bases and J by 7 bases, with 18 bases between them. The V gene's germline CDR1 is SGHAT and CDR2 FQNNGV. Concerning this clone: Its specificity is unknown.

The naive CD8 subset, CD45RO-negative cells positively selected for CCR7, excluded terminally differentiated effector memory CD45RA+ cells. Produced via immunoSEQ multiplex PCR; TCRdb's table is partial and in-frame only. The sample contains about 680,000 clones, roughly nine tenths of which appear only once. The specimen sequenced was naive CD8+ T cells sorted from blood. This chain connects TRBV11-2 to TRBJ2-3; D may be TRBD2 (6 bases). The source of this sequence is a man aged 25-45 years in good health. This chain's CDR3 is CASTPGELENTQYF. CDR3 bases: TGTGCCAGCACCCCGGGAGAACTGGAGAATACGCAGTATTTT.